The clone carrying this TCR beta chain was counted at least ten times. This entry is derived from a study of T-cell reconstitution after alpha-beta-depleted transplantation in children. Construction of the TCRbeta library involved unique molecular identifiers. TCRdb analysed the PCR reads with MiXCR anew, one entry per CDR3 protein. The repertoire holds about 72,000 distinct CDR3 sequences, with roughly 6.6% as singletons. Between the trimmed V and J ends, which lost 3 bases and 9 bases, there was a span of 12 bases. CDR3 length equals 14 residues. The TCR sequence derives from a human donor who donated a stem cell graft to a child with acute lymphoblastic leukemia. The specimen was PBMCs from the stem cell graft donor, collected from the stem cell graft. J is TRBJ1-6 and V is TRBV12-3 or TRBV12-4; D may be TRBD1 (6 bases). CDR3 in amino acids: CASSLGGAGSPLHF. CDR3 bases: TGTGCCAGCAGTTTGGGGGGGGCTGGTTCACCCCTCCACTTT.